The 21 T cell receptor beta chains below all came from one sample that was sequenced in a study of blood T cells in healthy people across ages. A second PCR, run for about 6 to 12 cycles, used a sample-barcoded 5' primer plus a J-beta primer mix. TCRdb redid the calling of the 5' RACE reads with MiXCR, one entry per CDR3 protein. The sample comprises about 1.4 million distinct CDR3 sequences, 59% of which are singletons, and 5% to 7% rests with the top ten. The material sequenced was blood. These receptors originate from a man younger than 30 in good health.

The chain links TRBV6-1 to TRBJ2-5; tentatively, D is TRBD1 or TRBD2 (5 bases each). The J call could be wrong; TRBJ2-7 is a better fit for the DNA end. Per germline, CDR1 MNHNS and CDR2 SASEGT. The CDR3 has 15 amino acids. The DNA of the CDR3 is TGTGCCAGCAGTGAAGGAGGGGACGGTTTCTACGAGCAGTACTTC. It is translated as CASSEGGDGFYEQYF.

This clonotype came up a few times. The chain employs TRBV7-2 and TRBJ2-6; D is unresolved. Germline V lookup: CDR1 SGHTA, CDR2 FQGNSA. V was trimmed by 8 bases and J by 0 bases, leaving 8 bases between them. This CDR3 comprises 14 residues. Here the CDR3 DNA reads TGTGCCAGCTTACGGGTCTCTGGGGCCAACGTCCTGACTTTC. Its translation: CASLRVSGANVLTF.

This chain uses TRBV28 with TRBJ1-5, with D unclear. Trimming took 4 bases from V and 2 from J, leaving 9 bases between them. The CDR3 spans 14 residues. Per germline, CDR1 MDHEN and CDR2 SYDVKM. The CDR3 coding sequence is TGTGCCAGCAGTTCACGTCCGGGCAATCAGCCCCAGCATTTT. Protein sequence: CASSSRPGNQPQHF.

The chain carries TRBV5-6 and TRBJ2-7; 7 bases fit TRBD2. The CDR3 contains 14 residues. The V and J ends lost 5 bases and 5 bases, in that order; junction bases with no gene match: 10. Germline CDR1 and CDR2: SGHDT and YYEEEE. The CDR3 DNA follows: TGTGCCAGCAGTCGTGTGGGACTAAATCACGAGCAGTACTTC. Its translation: CASSRVGLNHEQYF.

The gene calls are TRBV11-2 and TRBJ2-6; TRBD1 might be the D (5 bases). This CDR3 is built from 16 residues. Germline lookup yields CDR1 SGHAT and CDR2 FQNNGV. Trimming left V 5 bases short and J 1 base short, with 12 bases between. The CDR3 nucleotides are TGTGCCAGCAGCCCTCTCAGGGATTCTGGGGCCAACGTCCTGACTTTC. The encoded protein is CASSPLRDSGANVLTF.

The DNA of the CDR3 is TGCAGCGTAGTACAGGGGGCCGACAGCTACAATGAGCAGTTCTTC. This translates into CSVVQGADSYNEQFF. The genes are TRBV29-1 and TRBJ2-1; 9 positions agree with TRBD1. Germline-derived CDR1 and CDR2 are SQVTM and ANQGSEA. The CDR3 is made up of 15 amino acids. Trimming at V came to 6 bases and at J to 3 bases, leaving 9 bases not matched to a gene.

The chain joins TRBV27 to TRBJ2-3, with TRBD2 as a possible D gene (5 bases). Trimming cost V 2 bases and J 6 bases, with 12 bases left between them. CDR1 MNHEY and CDR2 SMNVEV come from the germline V gene (reference sequence). The CDR3 runs 14 residues. CDR3 loop: CASSLNRGPDTQYF. In nucleotides, the CDR3 is TGTGCCAGCAGTTTAAACAGAGGGCCGGATACGCAGTATTTT.

The rearrangement uses TRBV29-1 and TRBJ2-1; 10 nucleotides agree with TRBD2. Germline-derived CDR1 and CDR2 are SQVTM and ANQGSEA. Losses at the gene ends were 7 bases for V and 6 bases for J; bases not matched to a gene: 6. The length of the CDR3 is 13 residues. DNA of the CDR3: TGCAGCGGAAGGGGACTAGCGCTCAATGAGCAGTTCTTC. This sequence encodes CSGRGLALNEQFF.

In its sample, this clonotype was seen a few times. The J gene is TRBJ1-4, the V gene TRBV4-1; no reliable D call. The CDR3 is 13 residues long. Trimming removed 3 bases at V and 7 bases at J, with 9 bases between. In germline, CDR1 is MGHRA, CDR2 YSYEKL. CDR3 bases: TGCGCCAGCAGCCAGACAAGAGGTGAAAAACTGTTTTTT. Protein: CASSQTRGEKLFF.

V and J are TRBV7-9 and TRBJ1-3, with TRBD1 identical over 8 bases. J lost 0 bases, V lost 11 bases, and 6 bases had no gene match. This CDR3 is 14 amino acids long. Per germline, CDR1 SEHNR and CDR2 FQNEAQ (reference sequence). The CDR3 DNA reads TGTGCCCCAGGGGGCGGGCTCTCTGGAAACACCATATATTTT. This encodes CAPGGGLSGNTIYF.

The V gene is TRBV4-2, the J gene TRBJ2-3; D is perhaps TRBD1 (5 bases). V was cut by 0 bases and J by 6 bases, with 19 bases left in between. Per germline, CDR1 LGHNA and CDR2 YNFKEQ. There are 17 residues in the CDR3. CDR3 residues: CASSQDAGSFGLDTQYF. CDR3 coding DNA: TGTGCCAGCAGCCAAGACGCAGGGTCATTTGGCCTGGATACGCAGTATTTT.

The chain combines TRBV20-1 with TRBJ2-4; a possible D gene is TRBD1 (5 bases). The J call may be incorrect, as the DNA end agrees better with TRBJ2-7. The CDR3 has 13 residues. The germline V gene has CDR1 DFQATT and CDR2 SNEGSKA (reference sequence). The CDR3 nucleotides read TGCAGTGCTACCAGGGTAACCAACTACGAGCAGTACTTC. It is translated as CSATRVTNYEQYF.

This clonotype appeared a few times. The chain is built from TRBV4-2 and TRBJ1-3; D might be TRBD1 (6 bases). Germline CDR1 LGHNA, CDR2 YNFKEQ. The CDR3 runs 13 residues. V was trimmed by 7 bases and J by 0 bases, leaving 7 bases between them. The CDR3 region is CASTRGSGNTIYF. DNA of the CDR3: TGTGCCAGCACCAGGGGCTCTGGAAACACCATATATTTT.

The genes are TRBV2 and TRBJ2-7; D ambiguous. The J call is in doubt because the DNA end fits TRBJ2-5 better. CDR1 is SNHLY, CDR2 FYNNEI, per germline. This CDR3 contains 16 residues. The CDR3 bases are TGTGCCAGCAGTGCGGACCAAACCTCGTTCCAAGAGACCCAGTACTTC. The encoded protein is CASSADQTSFQETQYF.

V usage is TRBV20-1 and J usage is TRBJ1-2; D is unresolved. Germline assignment: CDR1 DFQATT and CDR2 SNEGSKA (reference sequence). The CDR3 consists of 18 residues. V lost 0 bases, J lost 4 bases, and 24 bases lay in between. CDR3 sequence: CSARDILQQYPPGYGYTF. The CDR3 DNA reads as TGCAGTGCTAGAGATATCTTACAACAATATCCTCCAGGCTATGGCTACACCTTC.

This clonotype was observed a single time. The rearrangement joins TRBV7-9 to TRBJ2-4, with 8 bases lining up with TRBD1. This CDR3 comprises 16 residues. CDR1 and CDR2 from the germline V gene are SEHNR and FQNEAQ (reference sequence). With V trimmed by 4 bases and J by 0 bases, 5 bases remained unmatched. CDR3 DNA: TGTGCCAGCAGCTCGACAGGGGACCTAGCCAAAAACATTCAGTACTTC. This sequence encodes CASSSTGDLAKNIQYF.

The gene calls are TRBV27 and TRBJ2-7; TRBD2 matches at 7 bases. Germline values: CDR1 MNHEY, CDR2 SMNVEV (reference sequence). Trimming removed 0 bases from V and 2 bases from J; junction bases left unmatched: 7. The CDR3 spans 16 residues. The CDR3: CASSLSPLASAYEQYF. CDR3 coding DNA: TGTGCCAGCAGTTTATCGCCACTAGCGTCCGCCTACGAGCAGTACTTC.

The CDR3 sequence: CASSVGTSGGETQYF. CDR3 sequence (DNA): TGCGCCAGCAGTGTTGGGACTAGCGGGGGAGAGACCCAGTACTTC. The chain carries TRBV10-2 and TRBJ2-5; 14 positions agree with TRBD2. Trimming cost V 4 bases and J 4 bases; bases outside gene matches: 2. Germline V gene sequence: CDR1 WSHSY, CDR2 SAAADI. The CDR3 covers 15 residues.

The CDR3 nucleotides are TGTGCCAGCGGCGTGAGCTCCTATAATTCACCCCTCCACTTT. Its protein is CASGVSSYNSPLHF. V usage is TRBV21-1 and J usage is TRBJ1-6. TRBV21-1 is termed a pseudogene. This CDR3 is 14 amino acids long.

V usage is TRBV3-1 and J usage is TRBJ2-4; perhaps D is TRBD1 or TRBD2 (6 bases each). Germline assignment: CDR1 LGHDT and CDR2 YNNKEL (reference sequence). The CDR3 has 16 amino acids. The V end lost 0 bases, the J end lost 5 bases, and 14 bases lay between the germline ends. CDR3 in amino acids: CASSQDRTGRQNIQYF. The CDR3 DNA is TGTGCCAGCAGCCAAGATAGAACAGGGAGGCAAAACATTCAGTACTTC.

The rearrangement links TRBV7-2 to TRBJ1-6, with D uncertain. V lost 1 base and J 10 bases, leaving 11 bases between the germline ends. The CDR3 is 14 residues long. Germline V CDR1 and CDR2: SGHTA, FQGNSA. Written as DNA, the CDR3 is TGTGCCAGCAGCTTAGGCTACGAAGGGTCACCCCTCCACTTT. The encoded protein is CASSLGYEGSPLHF.